There are a few counts of the clone carrying this TCR beta chain. The data stem from a study of T cells in Graves' hyperthyroidism and ophthalmopathy. The investigators amplified TCR beta CDR3 regions from RNA transcripts. During a first-round RT-PCR of the TCR CDR3, the HTBI primer set was used. TCRdb analysed the multiplex PCR reads with MiXCR anew, one entry per CDR3 protein. The sample has around 520,000 distinct CDR3 sequences; approximately 25% are singletons. After removal of 4 bases from V and 5 bases from J, the junction contained 4 bases not matched to a gene. Germline V gene sequence: CDR1 MNHEY, CDR2 SVGAGI. The CDR3 runs to 15 residues.

Sample: blood. This receptor was identified in a woman in her twenties or thirties with Graves' ophthalmopathy. V is TRBV6-5 and J is TRBJ2-5; 13 nucleotides agree with TRBD2. The CDR3 bases are TGTGCCAGCAGTTCAACTAGCGGGGGGGCCGAGACCCAGTACTTC. This encodes CASSSTSGGAETQYF.